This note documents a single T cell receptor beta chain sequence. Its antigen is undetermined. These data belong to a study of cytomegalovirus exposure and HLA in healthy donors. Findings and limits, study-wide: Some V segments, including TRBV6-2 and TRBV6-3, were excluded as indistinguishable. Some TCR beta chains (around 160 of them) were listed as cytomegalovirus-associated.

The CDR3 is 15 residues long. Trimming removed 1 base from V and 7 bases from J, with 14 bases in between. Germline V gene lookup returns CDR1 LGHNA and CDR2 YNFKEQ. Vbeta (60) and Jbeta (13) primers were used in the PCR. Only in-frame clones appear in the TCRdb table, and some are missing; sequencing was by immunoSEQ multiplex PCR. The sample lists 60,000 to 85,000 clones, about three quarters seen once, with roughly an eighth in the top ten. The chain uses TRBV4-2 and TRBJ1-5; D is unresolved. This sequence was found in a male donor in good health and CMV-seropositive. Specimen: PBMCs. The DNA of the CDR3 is TGTGCCAGCAGCCAAGGTCGGAGGGAGGGACAGCCCCAGCATTTT. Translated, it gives CASSQGRREGQPQHF.